This T cell receptor (beta chain) is from a study of cytomegalovirus exposure and HLA in healthy donors. 13 Jbeta primers and 60 Vbeta primers were used for the PCR. Generated by immunoSEQ multiplex PCR, the TCRdb table keeps only in-frame clones and is missing some. The sample contains fewer than 150,000 clones, around 77% of which appear only once. Whole-study results and caveats: It was only CMV serostatus that was available as immune exposure information. A few CMV-associated chains were confirmed in vitro to be specific for CMV antigens. Common viral pathogens (according to a later analysis) appeared linked to several of the most significant clusters. As was reported, the HLA-A and HLA-B alleles of most subjects were accurately predicted from TCR beta sequences.

The germline CDR1 and CDR2 sequences are GTSNPN and SVGIG (reference sequence). V lost 4 bases and J 0 bases, leaving 6 bases between the germline ends. The CDR3 is 12 residues long. In regard to this clone: Its target is not known.

V and J are TRBV30 and TRBJ2-5; D unresolved. Input material: PBMCs. The sequence was collected from a man aged 50-60 years in good health and CMV-seronegative. The CDR3 region is CAWTAYQETQYF. The CDR3 bases are TGTGCCTGGACAGCGTACCAAGAGACCCAGTACTTC.